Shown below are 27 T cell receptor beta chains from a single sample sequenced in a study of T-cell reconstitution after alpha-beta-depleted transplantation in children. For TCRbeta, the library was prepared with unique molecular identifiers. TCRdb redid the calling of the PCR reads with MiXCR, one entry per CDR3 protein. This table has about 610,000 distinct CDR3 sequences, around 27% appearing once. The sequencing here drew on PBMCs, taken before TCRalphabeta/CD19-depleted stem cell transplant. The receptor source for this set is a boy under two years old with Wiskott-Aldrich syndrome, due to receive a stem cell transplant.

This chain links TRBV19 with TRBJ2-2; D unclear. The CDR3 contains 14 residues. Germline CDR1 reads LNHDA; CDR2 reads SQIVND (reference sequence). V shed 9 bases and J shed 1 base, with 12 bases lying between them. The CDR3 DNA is TGTGCCAGCAAGACGGCCGAGAACACCGGGGAGCTGTTTTTT. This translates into CASKTAENTGELFF.

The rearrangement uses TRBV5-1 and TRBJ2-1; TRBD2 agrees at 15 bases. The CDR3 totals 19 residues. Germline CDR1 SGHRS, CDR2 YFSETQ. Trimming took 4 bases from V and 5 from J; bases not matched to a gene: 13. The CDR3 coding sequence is TGCGCCAGCAGCGGATGGACTAGCGGGAGGGAAGTAAGGGACAATGAGCAGTTCTTC. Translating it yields CASSGWTSGREVRDNEQFF.

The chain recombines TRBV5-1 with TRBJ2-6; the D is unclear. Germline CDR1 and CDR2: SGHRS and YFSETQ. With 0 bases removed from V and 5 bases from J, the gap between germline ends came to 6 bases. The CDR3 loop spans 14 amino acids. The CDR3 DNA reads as TGCGCCAGCAGCTTGGGGAATAGGGCCAACGTCCTGACTTTC. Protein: CASSLGNRANVLTF.

The CDR3 sequence: CSVFTGGTNEKLFF. DNA for the CDR3: TGCAGCGTCTTCACAGGGGGCACTAATGAAAAACTGTTTTTT. The chain links TRBV29-1 to TRBJ1-4; TRBD1 aligns across 9 bases. There are 14 residues in the CDR3. V lost 6 bases, J lost 2 bases, and 4 bases stayed unmatched. CDR1 is SQVTM, CDR2 ANQGSEA, per germline. Full variable domain (rest looked up from reference TRBV29-1 and TRBJ1-4): SAVISQKPSRDICQRGTSLTIQCQVDSQVTMMFWYRQQPGQSLTLIATANQGSEATYESGFVIDKFPISRPNLTFSTLTVSNMSPEDSSIYLCSVFTGGTNEKLFFGSGTQLSVL.

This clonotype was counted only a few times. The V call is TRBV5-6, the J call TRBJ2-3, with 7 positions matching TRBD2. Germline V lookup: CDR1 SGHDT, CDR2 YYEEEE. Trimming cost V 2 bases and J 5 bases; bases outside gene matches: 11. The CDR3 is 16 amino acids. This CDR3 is CASSFWLAEWRDTQYF. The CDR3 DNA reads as TGTGCCAGCAGCTTCTGGCTAGCGGAGTGGAGAGATACGCAGTATTTT.

The DNA of the CDR3 is TGTGCCAGCAGTTCCATAGCGGGAGTCGGGGATACGCAGTATTTT. Amino acid sequence: CASSSIAGVGDTQYF. J is TRBJ2-3 and V is TRBV6-5, with 9 bases aligning to TRBD2. Trimming cost V 4 bases and J 6 bases; bases outside gene matches: 8. From germline, CDR1 is MNHEY and CDR2 SVGAGI. This CDR3 has 15 amino acids.

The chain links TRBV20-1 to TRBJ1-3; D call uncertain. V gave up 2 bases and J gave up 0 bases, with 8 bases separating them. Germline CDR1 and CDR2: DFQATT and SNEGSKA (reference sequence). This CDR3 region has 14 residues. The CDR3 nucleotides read TGCAGTGCTAGACGGGCCAACTCTGGAAACACCATATATTTT. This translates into CSARRANSGNTIYF.

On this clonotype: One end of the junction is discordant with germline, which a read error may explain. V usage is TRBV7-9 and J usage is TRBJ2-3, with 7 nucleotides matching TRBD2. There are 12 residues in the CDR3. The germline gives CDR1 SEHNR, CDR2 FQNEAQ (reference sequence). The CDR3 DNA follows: TGTGCCAGCAGCCACCGGGGGGATATGCAGTATTTT. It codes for CASSHRGDMQYF.

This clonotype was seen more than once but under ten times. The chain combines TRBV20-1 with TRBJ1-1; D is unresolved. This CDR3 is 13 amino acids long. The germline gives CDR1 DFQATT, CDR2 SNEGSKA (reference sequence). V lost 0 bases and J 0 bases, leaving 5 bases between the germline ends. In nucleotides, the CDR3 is TGCAGTGCTAGAGAACCGATGAACACTGAAGCTTTCTTT. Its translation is CSAREPMNTEAFF.

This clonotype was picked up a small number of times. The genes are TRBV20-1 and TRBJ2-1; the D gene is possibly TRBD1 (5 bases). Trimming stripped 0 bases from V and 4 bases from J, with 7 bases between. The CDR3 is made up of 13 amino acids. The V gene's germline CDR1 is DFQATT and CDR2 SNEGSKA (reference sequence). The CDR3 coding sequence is TGCAGTGCTAGAGATGACAGTTACAATGAGCAGTTCTTC. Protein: CSARDDSYNEQFF.

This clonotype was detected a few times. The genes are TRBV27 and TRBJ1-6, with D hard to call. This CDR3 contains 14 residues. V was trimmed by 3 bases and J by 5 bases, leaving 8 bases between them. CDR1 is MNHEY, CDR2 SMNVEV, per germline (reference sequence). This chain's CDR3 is CASSLEGHNSPLHF. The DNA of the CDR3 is TGTGCCAGCAGTTTGGAAGGGCATAATTCACCCCTCCACTTT.

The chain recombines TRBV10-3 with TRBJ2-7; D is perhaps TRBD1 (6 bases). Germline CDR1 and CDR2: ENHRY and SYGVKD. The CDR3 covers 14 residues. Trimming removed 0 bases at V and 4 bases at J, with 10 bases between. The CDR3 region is CAISESRTVYEQYF. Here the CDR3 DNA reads TGTGCCATCAGTGAGTCCCGGACAGTTTACGAGCAGTACTTC.

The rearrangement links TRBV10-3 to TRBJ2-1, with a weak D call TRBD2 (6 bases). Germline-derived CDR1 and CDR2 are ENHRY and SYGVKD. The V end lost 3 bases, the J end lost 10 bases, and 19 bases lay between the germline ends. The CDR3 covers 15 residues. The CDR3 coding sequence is TGTGCCATCAGTGACTTTGTAGCGGAGGGTGGGGAGCAGTTCTTC. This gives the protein CAISDFVAEGGEQFF.

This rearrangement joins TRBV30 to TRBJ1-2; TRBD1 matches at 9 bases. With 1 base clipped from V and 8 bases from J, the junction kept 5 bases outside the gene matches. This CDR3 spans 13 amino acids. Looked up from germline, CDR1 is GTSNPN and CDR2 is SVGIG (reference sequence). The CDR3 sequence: CAWSATGGGGYTF. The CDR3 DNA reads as TGTGCCTGGAGTGCGACAGGGGGAGGAGGCTACACCTTC.

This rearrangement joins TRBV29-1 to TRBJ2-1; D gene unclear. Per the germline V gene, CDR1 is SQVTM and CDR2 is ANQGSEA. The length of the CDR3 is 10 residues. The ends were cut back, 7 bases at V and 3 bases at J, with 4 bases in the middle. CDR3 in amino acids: CSAHYNEQFF. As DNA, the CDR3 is TGCAGCGCTCACTACAATGAGCAGTTCTTC.

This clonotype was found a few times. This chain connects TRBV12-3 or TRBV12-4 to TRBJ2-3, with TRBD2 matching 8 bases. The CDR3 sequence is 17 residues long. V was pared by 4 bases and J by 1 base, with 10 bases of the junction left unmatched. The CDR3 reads CASSWDPTSVGTDTQYF. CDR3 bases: TGTGCCAGCAGTTGGGACCCGACTAGCGTGGGCACAGATACGCAGTATTTT.

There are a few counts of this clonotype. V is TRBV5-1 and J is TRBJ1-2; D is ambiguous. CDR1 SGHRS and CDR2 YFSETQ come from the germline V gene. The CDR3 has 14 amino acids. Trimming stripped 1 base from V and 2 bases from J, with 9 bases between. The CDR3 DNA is TGCGCCAGCAGCTTGCCAGACGGGAACTATGGCTACACCTTC. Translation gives CASSLPDGNYGYTF. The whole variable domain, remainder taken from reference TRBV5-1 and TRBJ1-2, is KAGVTQTPRYLIKTRGQQVTLSCSPISGHRSVSWYQQTPGQGLQFLFEYFSETQRNKGNFPGRFSGRQFSNSRSEMNVSTLELGDSALYLCASSLPDGNYGYTFGSGTRLTVV.

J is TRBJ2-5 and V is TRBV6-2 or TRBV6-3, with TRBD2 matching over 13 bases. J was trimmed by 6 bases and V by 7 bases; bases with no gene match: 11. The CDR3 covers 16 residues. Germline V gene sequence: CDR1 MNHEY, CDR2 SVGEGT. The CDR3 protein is CASNLGLAGALQTQYF. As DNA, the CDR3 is TGTGCCAGCAATCTCGGACTAGCGGGAGCTTTGCAGACCCAGTACTTC.

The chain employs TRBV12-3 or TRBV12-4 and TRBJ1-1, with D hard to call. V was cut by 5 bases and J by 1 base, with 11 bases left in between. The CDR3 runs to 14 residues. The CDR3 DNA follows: TGTGCCAGCAGTCCGGCAAACAGGAACACTGAAGCTTTCTTT. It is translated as CASSPANRNTEAFF.

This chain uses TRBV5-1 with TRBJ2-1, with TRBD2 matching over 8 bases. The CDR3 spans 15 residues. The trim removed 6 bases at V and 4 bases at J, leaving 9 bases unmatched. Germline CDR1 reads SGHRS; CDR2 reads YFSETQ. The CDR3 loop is CASNPGLVLYNEQFF. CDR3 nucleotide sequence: TGCGCCAGCAATCCGGGACTAGTCCTTTACAATGAGCAGTTCTTC.

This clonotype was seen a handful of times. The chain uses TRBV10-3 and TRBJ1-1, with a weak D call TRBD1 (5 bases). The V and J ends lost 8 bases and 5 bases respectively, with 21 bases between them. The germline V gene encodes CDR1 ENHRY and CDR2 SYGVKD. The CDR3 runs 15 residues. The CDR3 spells CAIRPIVGDGTEAFF. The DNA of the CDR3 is TGTGCCATCCGTCCAATTGTGGGGGATGGGACTGAAGCTTTCTTT.

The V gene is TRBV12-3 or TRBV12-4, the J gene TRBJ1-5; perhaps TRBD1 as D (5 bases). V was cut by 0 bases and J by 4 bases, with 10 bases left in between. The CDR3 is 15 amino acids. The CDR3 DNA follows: TGTGCCAGCAGTTTAGCTGTGCAGGGAAATCAGCCCCAGCATTTT. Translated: CASSLAVQGNQPQHF.

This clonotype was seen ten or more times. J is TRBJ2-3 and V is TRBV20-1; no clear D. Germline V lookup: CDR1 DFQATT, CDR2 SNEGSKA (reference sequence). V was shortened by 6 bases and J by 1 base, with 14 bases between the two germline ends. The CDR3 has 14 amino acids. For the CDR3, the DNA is TGCAGTGCGAGTTACAAACTTCGCACAGATACGCAGTATTTT. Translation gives CSASYKLRTDTQYF.

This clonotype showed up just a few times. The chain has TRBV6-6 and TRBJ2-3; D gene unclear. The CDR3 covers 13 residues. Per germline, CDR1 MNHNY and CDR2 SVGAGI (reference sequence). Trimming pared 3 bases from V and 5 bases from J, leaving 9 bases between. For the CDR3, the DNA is TGTGCCAGCAGTTATCGCAAGGGAGATACGCAGTATTTT. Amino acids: CASSYRKGDTQYF.

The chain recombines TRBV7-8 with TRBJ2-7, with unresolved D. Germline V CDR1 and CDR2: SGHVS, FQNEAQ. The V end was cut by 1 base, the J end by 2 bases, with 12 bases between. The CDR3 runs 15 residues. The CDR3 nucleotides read TGTGCCAGCAGCTTAGAGTTGATTTGGGCCTACGAGCAGTACTTC. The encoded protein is CASSLELIWAYEQYF.

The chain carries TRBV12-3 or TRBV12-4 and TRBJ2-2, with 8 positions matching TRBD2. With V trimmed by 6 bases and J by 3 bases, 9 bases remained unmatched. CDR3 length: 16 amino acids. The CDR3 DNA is TGTGCCAGCAGACAGAGGACTAGCCGGCACACCGGGGAGCTGTTTTTT. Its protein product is CASRQRTSRHTGELFF.

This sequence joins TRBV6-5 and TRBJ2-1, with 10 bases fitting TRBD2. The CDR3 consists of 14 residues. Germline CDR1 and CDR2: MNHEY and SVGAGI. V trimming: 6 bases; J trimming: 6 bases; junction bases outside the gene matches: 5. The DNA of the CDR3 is TGTGCCAGCAGATTAGCGGGAGGAGGCAATGAGCAGTTCTTC. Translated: CASRLAGGGNEQFF.